One and the same sample provided the 5 T cell receptor beta chains below, sequenced in a study of vaccination and CD4 T cells after COVID-19. What these receptors recognize is not known. Treatment: roughly 10-day PBMC culture with coronavirus spike peptide pools or control peptides (ViraFEST assay). Cultured CD4+ T cell DNA was sequenced using the Oncomine TCR Beta short-read assay. TCRdb independently ran MiXCR on the PCR reads; one entry per CDR3 protein. The sample carries about 18,000 distinct CDR3 sequences, about 53% recorded once. Input material: CD4+ T cells from blood, cultured in vitro. These receptors were taken from a human donor who had recovered from COVID-19.

This clonotype was counted between two and nine times. The chain is built from TRBV28 and TRBJ1-1; a weak D match, TRBD1 (6 bases). The germline CDR1 and CDR2 sequences are MDHEN and SYDVKM. The V gene lost 2 bases and the J gene lost 1 base, with 8 bases spanning the gap. There are 14 residues in the CDR3. The CDR3 DNA sequence: TGTGCCAGCAGTTTACCACAGGGGAACACTGAAGCTTTCTTT. Its protein is CASSLPQGNTEAFF.

This clonotype was counted only a few times. The rearrangement joins TRBV20-1 to TRBJ1-4, with 10 nucleotides matching TRBD1. V shed 6 bases, J shed 8 bases, and the junction held 15 bases outside the gene matches. CDR3 length equals 16 residues. Germline V lookup: CDR1 DFQATT, CDR2 SNEGSKA (reference sequence). The CDR3 DNA sequence: TGCAGTGCGTCCGGGACAGGGGTTACGAGGGACGAAAAACTGTTTTTT. This sequence encodes CSASGTGVTRDEKLFF.

The chain employs TRBV19 and TRBJ2-4; D is uncertain. Germline V lookup: CDR1 LNHDA, CDR2 SQIVND (reference sequence). Trimming stripped 4 bases from V and 8 bases from J, with 12 bases between. CDR3 length: 13 amino acids. CDR3 residues: CASSKGRYDIQYF. CDR3 nucleotides: TGTGCCAGTAGTAAAGGTAGATATGACATTCAGTACTTC.

This clonotype has just one count. The CDR3 region is CSGRRSPVETQYF. DNA for the CDR3: TGCAGCGGGCGGCGTTCCCCAGTGGAGACCCAGTACTTC. The V call is TRBV29-1, the J call TRBJ2-5, with unresolved D. This CDR3 has 13 residues. The V gene's germline CDR1 is SQVTM and CDR2 ANQGSEA. V gave up 7 bases and J gave up 5 bases, with 17 bases separating them.

The rearrangement links TRBV6-2 or TRBV6-3 to TRBJ2-1; D is undetermined. The V gene lost 6 bases and the J gene lost 4 bases, with 16 bases spanning the gap. This CDR3 is built from 15 residues. The V gene's germline CDR1 is MNHEY and CDR2 SVGEGT. CDR3 protein: CASRSGLGLYNEQFF. CDR3 DNA sequence: TGTGCCAGCAGGTCAGGCCTAGGGCTTTACAATGAGCAGTTCTTC.